This T cell receptor beta chain came from a study of siplizumab effects on memory and regulatory T cells. Findings and limits, study-wide: Apparently more diverse than memory cells, naive T cells also seemed major alloresponse contributors.

Clones were read by immunoSEQ multiplex PCR, and TCRdb kept only the in-frame ones, dropping some. The sample lists more than 85,000 clones, roughly 94% occurring once. Details on this clone: What it binds is not known.

The germline V gene encodes CDR1 SGHAT and CDR2 FQNNGV. The CDR3 contains 17 residues. Trimming pared 5 bases from V and 7 bases from J, leaving 24 bases between. The sequenced sample consisted of Tregs sorted from blood. The chain employs TRBV11-2 and TRBJ2-1; D is perhaps TRBD2 (6 bases). The receptor was isolated from a human donor in good health. Here the CDR3 reads CASSPYIGQGGRNEQFF. Here the CDR3 DNA reads TGTGCCAGCAGCCCTTACATCGGGCAGGGAGGTAGGAATGAGCAGTTCTTC. The full variable domain, its missing parts supplied by reference TRBV11-2 and TRBJ2-1, is EAGVAQSPRYKIIEKRQSVAFWCNPISGHATLYWYQQILGQGPKLLIQFQNNGVVDDSQLPKDRFSAERLKGVDSTLKIQPAKLEDSAVYLCASSPYIGQGGRNEQFFGPGTRLTVL.